This T cell receptor beta chain emerged from a study of T cells in Graves' hyperthyroidism and ophthalmopathy. Stable disease denoted Graves' hyperthyroidism without ophthalmopathy progression within 18 months. V lost 2 bases and J 0 bases, leaving 10 bases between the germline ends. The CDR3 length is 16 residues. Germline loops: CDR1 SEHNR, CDR2 FQNEAQ (reference sequence). RNA transcripts served as the template for amplifying TCR beta CDR3 regions. TCR CDR3 underwent first-round RT-PCR with the HTBI primer set. TCRdb passed the multiplex PCR reads through MiXCR, listing each CDR3 protein once. Here the sample spans roughly 420,000 distinct CDR3 sequences, 12% to 15% being singletons.

The TCR comes from a woman aged 18-35 years with Graves' hyperthyroidism. V gene TRBV7-9 combines with J gene TRBJ2-2, with D perhaps matching TRBD1 (5 bases). The specimen was blood. The CDR3 coding sequence is TGTGCCAGCAGCTTAACAGGCTTATCGAACACCGGGGAGCTGTTTTTT. This sequence encodes CASSLTGLSNTGELFF.